This TCR beta chain originates from a study of cytomegalovirus exposure and HLA in healthy donors. Notes on this clone: Its antigen is unknown.

The PCR ran on 60 Vbeta and 13 Jbeta primers. This table comes from immunoSEQ multiplex PCR, and its TCRdb copy is limited to in-frame clones, with some not included. The table lists about 110,000 clones, more than 70% of them singletons. General study findings and limits: Per a later analysis, 18,000 or so TCR beta sequences showed association with HLA alleles at 0.05 false discovery rate. CMV antigen specificity was confirmed in vitro for a few CMV-associated chains. Per published reports, the classifier diagnosed cytomegalovirus status with high specificity and sensitivity.

The V segment lost 5 bases and the J segment 5 bases; nucleotides outside the gene matches: 5. The CDR3 loop spans 15 amino acids. Germline CDR1 and CDR2: MNHNY and SVGAGI (reference sequence). The source of this sequence is a man aged 35-49 years in good health and CMV-seronegative. The specimen sequenced was PBMCs. This chain links TRBV6-6 with TRBJ1-4, with 10 nucleotides matching TRBD1. The CDR3 coding sequence is TGTGCCAGCAGTCCGCAGGGACAGGGGAATGAAAAACTGTTTTTT. Translating gives CASSPQGQGNEKLFF.